These 7 T cell receptor beta chains originate from one sample sequenced in a study of shared clonotypes between healthy human individuals. Terminally differentiated effector memory CD45RA+ cells were excluded by CCR7 positive selection of CD45RO-negative cells. Produced via immunoSEQ multiplex PCR; TCRdb's table is partial and in-frame only. Of around 2,000,000 clones listed, roughly 95% are singletons. The sequencing input was naive CD8+ T cells sorted from blood. The receptor source for this set is a man between 18 and 35 years old in good health.

The CDR3 reads CASRPGQRPSNYGYTF. The CDR3 coding sequence is TGTGCCAGCAGGCCAGGGCAACGACCATCTAACTATGGCTACACCTTC. The rearrangement uses TRBV28 and TRBJ1-2; maybe TRBD1 (5 bases). Trimming took 6 bases from V and 0 from J, leaving 17 bases between them. There are 16 residues in the CDR3. Germline loops: CDR1 MDHEN, CDR2 SYDVKM.

The chain joins TRBV6-1 to TRBJ2-1, with D tentatively TRBD1 or TRBD2 (5 bases each). Trimming shortened V by 8 bases and J by 2 bases, and 13 bases separated the two germline ends. Germline loops: CDR1 MNHNS, CDR2 SASEGT. CDR3 length equals 14 residues. The CDR3 protein is CASGYGAAYNEQFF. The CDR3 nucleotides are TGTGCCAGCGGATACGGGGCAGCCTACAATGAGCAGTTCTTC.

As for this clone: Within the sample, other DNA sequences also encode this same CDR3. The chain has TRBV5-1 and TRBJ2-7; D is undetermined. CDR1 and CDR2 from the germline V gene are SGHRS and YFSETQ. V was shortened by 0 bases and J by 2 bases, with 6 bases between the two germline ends. The CDR3 is 13 residues long. CDR3 region: CASSLDGAYEQYF. CDR3 coding DNA: TGCGCCAGCAGCTTGGACGGCGCCTACGAGCAGTACTTC.

V usage is TRBV9 and J usage is TRBJ1-5, with D unresolved. Trimming took 0 bases from V and 5 from J, leaving 9 bases between them. The CDR3 contains 14 residues. From germline, CDR1 is SGDLS and CDR2 YYNGEE. CDR3 nucleotides: TGTGCCAGCAGCGTAGTGGGAGGTGATCAGCCCCAGCATTTT. Encoded protein: CASSVVGGDQPQHF.

The chain has TRBV29-1 and TRBJ1-2; 7 nucleotides agree with TRBD1. In germline, CDR1 is SQVTM, CDR2 ANQGSEA. CDR3 length equals 15 residues. V lost 0 bases, J lost 6 bases, and 10 bases stayed unmatched. CDR3 bases: TGCAGCGTTGAAGACAATCCGGGACAGATTAATGGCTACACCTTC. This encodes CSVEDNPGQINGYTF. The full variable domain, completed using reference TRBV29-1 and TRBJ1-2, is SAVISQKPSRDICQRGTSLTIQCQVDSQVTMMFWYRQQPGQSLTLIATANQGSEATYESGFVIDKFPISRPNLTFSTLTVSNMSPEDSSIYLCSVEDNPGQINGYTFGSGTRLTVV.

The V and J genes are TRBV11-2 and TRBJ2-1; 7 nucleotides line up with TRBD1. The CDR3 length is 13 residues. In germline, CDR1 is SGHAT, CDR2 FQNNGV. Trimming cost V 1 base and J 8 bases; bases outside gene matches: 2. CDR3 nucleotides: TGTGCCAGCAGCTTAGCCACAGGGGATGAGCAGTTCTTC. Translated, it gives CASSLATGDEQFF.

V is TRBV19 and J is TRBJ1-4; D gene ambiguous. V was cut by 3 bases and J by 12 bases, with 11 bases left in between. Germline CDR1 LNHDA, CDR2 SQIVND (reference sequence). The CDR3 is made up of 12 amino acids. This CDR3 reads CASSMREAQLFF. In DNA, the CDR3 is TGTGCCAGTAGTATGCGAGAGGCCCAACTGTTTTTT.